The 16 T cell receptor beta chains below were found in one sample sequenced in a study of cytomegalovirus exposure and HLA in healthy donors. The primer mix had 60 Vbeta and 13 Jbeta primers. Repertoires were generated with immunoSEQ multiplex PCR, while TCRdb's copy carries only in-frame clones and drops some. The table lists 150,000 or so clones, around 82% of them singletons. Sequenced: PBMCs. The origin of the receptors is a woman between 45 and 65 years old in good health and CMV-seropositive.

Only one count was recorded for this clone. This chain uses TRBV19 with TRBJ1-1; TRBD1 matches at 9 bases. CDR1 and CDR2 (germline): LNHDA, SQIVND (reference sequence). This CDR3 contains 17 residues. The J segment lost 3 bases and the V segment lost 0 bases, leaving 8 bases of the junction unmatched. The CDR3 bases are TGTGCCAGTAGTATAGAAAGAACAGGGGGCAAATACACTGAAGCTTTCTTT. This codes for CASSIERTGGKYTEAFF.

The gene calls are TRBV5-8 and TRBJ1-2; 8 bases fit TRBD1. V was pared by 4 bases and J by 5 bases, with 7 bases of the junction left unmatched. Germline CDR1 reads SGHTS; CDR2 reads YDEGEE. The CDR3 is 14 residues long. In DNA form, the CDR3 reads TGTGCCAGCAGCCTGTACAGGGGGGGATATGGCTACACCTTC. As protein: CASSLYRGGYGYTF.

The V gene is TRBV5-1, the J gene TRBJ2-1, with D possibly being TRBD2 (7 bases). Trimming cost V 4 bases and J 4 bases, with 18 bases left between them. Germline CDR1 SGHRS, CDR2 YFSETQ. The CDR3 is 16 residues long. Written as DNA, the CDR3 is TGCGCCAGCAGCCCCGGGGGCGGGGGCCAATACAATGAGCAGTTCTTC. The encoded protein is CASSPGGGGQYNEQFF.

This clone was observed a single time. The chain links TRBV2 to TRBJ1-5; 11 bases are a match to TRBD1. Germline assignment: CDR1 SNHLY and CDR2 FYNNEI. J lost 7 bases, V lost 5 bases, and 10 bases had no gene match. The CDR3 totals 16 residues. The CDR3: CASSKGTGGGRQPQHF. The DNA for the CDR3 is TGTGCCAGCAGTAAAGGGACAGGGGGGGGTAGGCAGCCCCAGCATTTT.

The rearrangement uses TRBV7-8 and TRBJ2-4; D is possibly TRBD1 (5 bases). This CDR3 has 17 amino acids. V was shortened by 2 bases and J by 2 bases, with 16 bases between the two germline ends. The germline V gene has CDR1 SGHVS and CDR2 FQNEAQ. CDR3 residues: CASSLRMTERTKNIQYF. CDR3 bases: TGTGCCAGCAGCTTAAGGATGACAGAACGTACCAAAAACATTCAGTACTTC. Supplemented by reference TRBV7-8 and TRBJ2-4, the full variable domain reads GAGVSQSPRYKVAKRGQDVALRCDPISGHVSLFWYQQALGQGPEFLTYFQNEAQLDKSGLPSDRFFAERPEGSVSTLKIQRTQQEDSAVYLCASSLRMTERTKNIQYFGAGTRLSVL.

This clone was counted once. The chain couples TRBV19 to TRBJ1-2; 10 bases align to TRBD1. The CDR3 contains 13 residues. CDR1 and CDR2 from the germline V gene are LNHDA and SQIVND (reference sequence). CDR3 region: CASGQGGFYGYTF. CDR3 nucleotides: TGTGCTTCCGGACAGGGGGGCTTCTATGGCTACACCTTC.

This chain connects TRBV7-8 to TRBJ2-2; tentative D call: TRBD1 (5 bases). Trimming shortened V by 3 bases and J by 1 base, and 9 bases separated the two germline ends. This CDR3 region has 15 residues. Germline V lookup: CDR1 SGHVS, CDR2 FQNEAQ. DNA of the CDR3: TGTGCCAGCAGCTTCCTTAGGGGGAACACCGGGGAGCTGTTTTTT. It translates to CASSFLRGNTGELFF.

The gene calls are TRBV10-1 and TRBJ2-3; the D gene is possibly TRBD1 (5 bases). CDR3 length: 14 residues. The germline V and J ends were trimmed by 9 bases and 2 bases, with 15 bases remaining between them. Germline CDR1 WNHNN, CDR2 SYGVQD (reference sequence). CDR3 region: CARPGSLFTDTQYF. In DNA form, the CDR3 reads TGCGCCAGACCAGGGTCCCTGTTCACAGATACGCAGTATTTT.

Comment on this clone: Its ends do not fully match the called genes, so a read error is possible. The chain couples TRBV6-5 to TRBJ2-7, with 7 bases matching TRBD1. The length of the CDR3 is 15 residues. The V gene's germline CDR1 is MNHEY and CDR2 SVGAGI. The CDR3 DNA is TGTGCCAGCAGTCGGGACAGTCCTAACTCCTACGAGCAGTGCTTC. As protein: CASSRDSPNSYEQCF.

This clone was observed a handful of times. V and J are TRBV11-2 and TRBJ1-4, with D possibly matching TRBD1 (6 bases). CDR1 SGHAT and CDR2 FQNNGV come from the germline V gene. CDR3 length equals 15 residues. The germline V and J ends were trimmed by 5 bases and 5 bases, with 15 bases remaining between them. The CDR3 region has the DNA TGTGCCAGCAGCCGTGCGGGGAGGGGGAATGAAAAACTGTTTTTT. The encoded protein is CASSRAGRGNEKLFF.

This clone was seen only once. CDR3 amino acids: CASSQDWGTVGGGQLFF. The CDR3 DNA sequence: TGCGCCAGCAGCCAAGACTGGGGGACGGTGGGGGGGGGCCAACTGTTTTTT. This rearrangement joins TRBV4-3 to TRBJ1-4; tentatively, D is TRBD1 (6 bases). CDR1 is LGHNA, CDR2 YSLEER, per germline. V shed 0 bases and J shed 12 bases, with 23 bases lying between them. The CDR3 extends over 17 amino acids.

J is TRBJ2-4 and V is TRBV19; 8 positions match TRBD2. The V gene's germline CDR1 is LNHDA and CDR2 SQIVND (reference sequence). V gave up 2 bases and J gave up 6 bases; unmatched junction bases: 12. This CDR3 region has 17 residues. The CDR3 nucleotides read TGTGCCAGTAGTATAAACCCCTGGCGGGGGGTCGGAAACATTCAGTACTTC. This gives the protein CASSINPWRGVGNIQYF.

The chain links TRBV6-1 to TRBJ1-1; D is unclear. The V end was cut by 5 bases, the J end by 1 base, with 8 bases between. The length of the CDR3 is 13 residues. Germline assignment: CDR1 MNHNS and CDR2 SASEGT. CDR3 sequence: CASSLEWNTEAFF. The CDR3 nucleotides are TGTGCCAGCAGTCTCGAGTGGAACACTGAAGCTTTCTTT.

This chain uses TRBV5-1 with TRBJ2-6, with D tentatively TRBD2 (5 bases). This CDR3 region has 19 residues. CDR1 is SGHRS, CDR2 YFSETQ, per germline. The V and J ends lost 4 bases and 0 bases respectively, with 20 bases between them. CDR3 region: CASSRGPPGSGSGANVLTF. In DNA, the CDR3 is TGCGCCAGCAGCCGCGGCCCCCCAGGCAGCGGCTCTGGGGCCAACGTCCTGACTTTC.

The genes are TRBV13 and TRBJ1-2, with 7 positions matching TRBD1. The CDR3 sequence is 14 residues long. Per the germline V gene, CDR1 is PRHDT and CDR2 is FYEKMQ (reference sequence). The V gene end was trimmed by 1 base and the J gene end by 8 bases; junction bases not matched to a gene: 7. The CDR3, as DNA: TGTGCCAGCAGCTTAGTAGCAGGGGGAGACGGCTACACCTTC. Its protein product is CASSLVAGGDGYTF.

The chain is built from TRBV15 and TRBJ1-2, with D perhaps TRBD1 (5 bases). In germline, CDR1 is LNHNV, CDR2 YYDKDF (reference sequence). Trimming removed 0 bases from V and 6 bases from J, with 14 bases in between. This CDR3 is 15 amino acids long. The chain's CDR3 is CATSRDHGGMDGYTF. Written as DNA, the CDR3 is TGTGCCACCAGCAGAGATCACGGGGGTATGGATGGCTACACCTTC.